The 9 T cell receptor beta chains listed next were all sequenced from one sample in a study of T cells in Graves' hyperthyroidism and ophthalmopathy. From RNA transcripts, TCR beta CDR3 regions were amplified. First-round RT-PCR targeting the TCR CDR3 was performed with the HTBI primer set. In TCRdb, the multiplex PCR reads were re-called with MiXCR into one record per CDR3 protein. The sample includes about 610,000 distinct CDR3 sequences, approximately 14% seen only once; the top ten take 3.5% to 4.5%. Sequencing was carried out using blood. The receptors originated from a woman aged 40 to 50 with Graves' ophthalmopathy.

The table lists this clonotype with many counts. The chain recombines TRBV6-1 with TRBJ1-1, with TRBD1 as a possible D gene (5 bases). Trimming took 0 bases from V and 4 from J, leaving 9 bases between them. The CDR3 has 14 residues. Germline V CDR1 and CDR2: MNHNS, SASEGT. The CDR3 region is CASSEAQGATEAFF. The CDR3 DNA reads TGTGCCAGCAGTGAAGCGCAGGGTGCCACTGAAGCTTTCTTT.

This clonotype has a single count. The genes are TRBV29-1 and TRBJ2-5; the D gene is possibly TRBD2 (5 bases). The CDR3 runs 13 residues. V was cut by 5 bases and J by 4 bases, with 14 bases left in between. In germline, CDR1 is SQVTM, CDR2 ANQGSEA. The CDR3 is CSVSDYRAETQYF. As DNA, the CDR3 is TGCAGCGTTTCCGACTATCGGGCAGAGACCCAGTACTTC.

This clonotype was found a few times. V and J are TRBV27 and TRBJ2-7; 7 bases line up with TRBD2. With 10 bases clipped from V and 3 bases from J, the junction kept 9 bases outside the gene matches. Germline CDR1 reads MNHEY; CDR2 reads SMNVEV (reference sequence). CDR3 length equals 13 residues. The CDR3 DNA reads as TGTGCCACCCGGGACTACGGATACTACGAGCAGTACTTC. It encodes CATRDYGYYEQYF.

Many counts were recorded for this clonotype. The CDR3 region has the DNA TGCGCCAGCAGCCAAGCATGGGCACAAAACACTGAAGCTTTCTTT. This gives the protein CASSQAWAQNTEAFF. J is TRBJ1-1 and V is TRBV4-1; D is uncertain. Germline V gene lookup returns CDR1 MGHRA and CDR2 YSYEKL. With 1 base removed from V and 2 bases from J, the gap between germline ends came to 11 bases. The CDR3 covers 15 residues.

This clonotype was observed a handful of times. The rearrangement links TRBV18 to TRBJ1-5; unclear D gene. V was trimmed by 1 base and J by 4 bases, leaving 8 bases between them. Germline V CDR1 and CDR2: KGHSH, LQKENI. The CDR3 contains 14 residues. The CDR3 region has the DNA TGTGCCAGCTCACCACAGAGCGGTAATCAGCCCCAGCATTTT. Its protein is CASSPQSGNQPQHF.

The chain combines TRBV20-1 with TRBJ2-5, with unresolved D. Trimming left V 0 bases short and J 2 bases short, with 10 bases between. The germline V gene encodes CDR1 DFQATT and CDR2 SNEGSKA (reference sequence). The CDR3 has 14 residues. Written as DNA, the CDR3 is TGCAGTGCTAGAGATTTCGCGTCACAAGAGACCCAGTACTTC. This translates into CSARDFASQETQYF.

This clonotype was seen many times. The chain has TRBV6-5 and TRBJ1-5; the D is unclear. Trimming stripped 0 bases from V and 3 bases from J, with 9 bases between. This CDR3 is built from 15 residues. Germline CDR1 is MNHEY and CDR2 is SVGAGI. The CDR3 DNA reads TGTGCCAGCAGTTACTCGAGGGCGGCCAATCAGCCCCAGCATTTT. Its protein is CASSYSRAANQPQHF.

This chain joins TRBV12-3 or TRBV12-4 and TRBJ2-2; 14 nucleotides match TRBD2. The length of the CDR3 is 17 residues. V was clipped by 8 bases and J by 4 bases; unmatched bases: 9. The CDR3 coding sequence is TGTGCCAGCCGGCCGACGGGACTAGCGGGAGCCACCGGGGAGCTGTTTTTT. Protein: CASRPTGLAGATGELFF.

This clonotype was recorded at least ten times. The V gene is TRBV12-3 or TRBV12-4, the J gene TRBJ2-4; D perhaps matches TRBD2 (6 bases). V was shortened by 6 bases and J by 9 bases, with 12 bases between the two germline ends. The length of the CDR3 is 12 residues. The CDR3 nucleotides read TGTGCCAGCAGCCGGGACTCTCCCATTCAGTACTTC. Amino acid sequence: CASSRDSPIQYF.